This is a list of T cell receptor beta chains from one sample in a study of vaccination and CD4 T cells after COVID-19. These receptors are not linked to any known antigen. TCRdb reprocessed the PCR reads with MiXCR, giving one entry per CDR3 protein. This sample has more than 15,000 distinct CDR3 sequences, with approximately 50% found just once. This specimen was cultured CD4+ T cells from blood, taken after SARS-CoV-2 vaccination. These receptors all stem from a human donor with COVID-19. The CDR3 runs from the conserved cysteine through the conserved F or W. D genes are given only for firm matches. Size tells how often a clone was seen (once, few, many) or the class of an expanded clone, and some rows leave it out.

TGCAGTGCTTTCAGGGGAGGGTACGAGCAGTACTTC	CSAFRGGYEQYF	-	TRBJ2-7	-	TRBV20-1
TGCAGTGCTGGGAGACGGATCTCCATAACAGATACGCAGTATTTT	CSAGRRISITDTQYF	-	TRBJ2-3	-	TRBV20-1
TGTGCCATCACCACTCAAAAGGGGTCTAGGAACACTGAAGCTTTCTTT	CAITTQKGSRNTEAFF	-	TRBJ1-1	-	TRBV10-3
TGTGCCAGCAGCCCCTCACCGGGGGGGCTCAATTCACCCCTCCACTTT	CASSPSPGGLNSPLHF	once	TRBJ1-6	-	TRBV11-2
TGTGCCAGCAGCGTGGGGAGGGCAGCCTATAATTCACCCCTCCACTTT	CASSVGRAAYNSPLHF	-	TRBJ1-6	-	TRBV5-4
TGCGCCAGCAGGGAGGGACAGGGGGTAGGGATGAACACTGAAGCTTTCTTT	CASREGQGVGMNTEAFF	-	TRBJ1-1	TRBD1	TRBV5-1
TGCAGTGCTAGAGATTTGCGGACCTATGGCTACACCTTC	CSARDLRTYGYTF	few	TRBJ1-2	-	TRBV20-1
TGCAGTGCTAGTTTCAGGGAAGAGACCCAGTACTTC	CSASFREETQYF	-	TRBJ2-5	-	TRBV20-1
TGTGCCAGCAGTTACGTGGGGTTACAAGAGACCCAGTACTTC	CASSYVGLQETQYF	once	TRBJ2-5	-	TRBV6-5
TGCGCCAGCAGCTTGGCCGGTAGCGGGGGGTCTCAAGACACCCAGTACTTC	CASSLAGSGGSQDTQYF	-	TRBJ2-5	TRBD2	TRBV5-1